Only a few counts were recorded for the clone carrying this TCR beta chain. What it binds is unknown. This CDR3 comprises 13 residues. V gave up 4 bases and J gave up 3 bases, with 10 bases separating them. Per the germline V gene, CDR1 is SGDLS and CDR2 is YYNGEE. This specimen comes from a study of shared clonotypes between healthy human individuals. The study, taken as a whole, reports: Estimated richness was generally greater in naive than memory subsets.

Sequencing was performed with immunoSEQ multiplex PCR; in TCRdb, only in-frame clones are kept and a portion is missing. The repertoire consists of 950,000 to 1,200,000 clones, with approximately 77% occurring once and the leading ten covering approximately 0.95%. Free of recent acute infections or vaccinations, the donors were healthy HIV-negative adults. The specimen sequenced was memory CD4+ T cells from PBMCs. Subset described: CD45RA-negative fraction. The rearrangement joins TRBV9 to TRBJ2-5; D call uncertain. The TCR sequence derives from a young man in good health. Some clones in this sample may be carry-over from other donors' samples. The CDR3 coding sequence is TGTGCCAGCAGCAAGGCTGACAAAGAGACCCAGTACTTC. It codes for CASSKADKETQYF.